The entry below describes one T cell receptor beta chain. The data were obtained in a study of blood T cell repertoires in COVID-19. Study in general: The analysed material was cDNA or gDNA that came from T cells, B-cell-depleted T cells, or PBMCs.

The cohort comprised adults aged roughly 18 to 95 years residing in about two dozen US areas. CDR1 and CDR2 from the germline V gene are MDHEN and SYDVKM. The trim removed 3 bases at V and 6 bases at J, leaving 7 bases unmatched. The CDR3 has 16 amino acids. The repertoire was sequenced with immunoSEQ multiplex PCR; TCRdb's copy has only in-frame clones and lacks some. The data show about 300,000 clones, roughly 90% seen once. The V gene is TRBV28, the J gene TRBJ2-3; 12 nucleotides line up with TRBD1. The sample taken for sequencing was PBMCs or T cells enriched from blood (not recorded which). This receptor was taken from a woman between 50 and 59 years old who had been exposed to COVID-19. The CDR3 coding sequence is TGTGCCAGCAGTTTCCCCGGGACAGGGGGCGCCGATACGCAGTATTTT. Encoded protein: CASSFPGTGGADTQYF.